The subject of this entry is one TCR beta chain. These data originate in a study of blood T cell repertoires in COVID-19. In the original analysis: Reference gene primer amplification gave nucleated cell count estimates. Method: immunoSEQ multiplex PCR; TCRdb's copy keeps in-frame clones and lacks some. V, J and clone size are those of that table, while D and trimming were read from the DNA. The profile shows approximately 240,000 clones, around 83% of them singletons. V was cut by 2 bases and J by 3 bases, with 17 bases left in between. The CDR3 is 18 amino acids. The germline V gene encodes CDR1 MGHDK and CDR2 SYGVNS.

Sequencing was carried out using peripheral blood. This chain joins TRBV25-1 and TRBJ2-6; TRBD1 is a possible D gene (5 bases). This sequence was found in a man aged 50-60 years who had recovered from COVID-19. This CDR3 reads CASSEQGFSVRGANVLTF. The CDR3 nucleotides are TGTGCCAGCAGTGAACAGGGTTTCTCGGTACGTGGGGCCAACGTCCTGACTTTC. The variable domain in full, completed from reference TRBV25-1 and TRBJ2-6, reads EADIYQTPRYLVIGTGKKITLECSQTMGHDKMYWYQQDPGMELHLIHYSYGVNSTEKGDLSSESTVSRIRTEHFPLTLESARPSHTSQYLCASSEQGFSVRGANVLTFGAGSRLTVL.